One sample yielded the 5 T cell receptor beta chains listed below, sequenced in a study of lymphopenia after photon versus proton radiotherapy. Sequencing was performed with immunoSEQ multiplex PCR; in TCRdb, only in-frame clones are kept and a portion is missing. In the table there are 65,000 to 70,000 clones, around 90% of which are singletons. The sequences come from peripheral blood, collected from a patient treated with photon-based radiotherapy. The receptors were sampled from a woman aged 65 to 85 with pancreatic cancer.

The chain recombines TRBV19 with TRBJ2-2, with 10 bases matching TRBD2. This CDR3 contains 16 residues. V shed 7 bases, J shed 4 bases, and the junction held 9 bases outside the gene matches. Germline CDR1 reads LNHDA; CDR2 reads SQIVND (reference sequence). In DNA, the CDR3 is TGTGCCAGTACTCTAGGACTAGCGGAGTTCACCGGGGAGCTGTTTTTT. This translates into CASTLGLAEFTGELFF.

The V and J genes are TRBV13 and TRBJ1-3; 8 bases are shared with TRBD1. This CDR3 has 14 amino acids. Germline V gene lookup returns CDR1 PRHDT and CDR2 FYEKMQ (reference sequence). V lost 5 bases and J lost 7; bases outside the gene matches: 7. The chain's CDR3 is CASSGGQGANTIYF. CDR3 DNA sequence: TGTGCCAGCAGCGGCGGACAGGGCGCGAACACCATATATTTT. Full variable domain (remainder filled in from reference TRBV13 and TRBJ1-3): AAGVIQSPRHLIKEKRETATLKCYPIPRHDTVYWYQQGPGQDPQFLISFYEKMQSDKGSIPDRFSAQQFSDYHSELNMSSLELGDSALYFCASSGGQGANTIYFGEGSWLTVV.

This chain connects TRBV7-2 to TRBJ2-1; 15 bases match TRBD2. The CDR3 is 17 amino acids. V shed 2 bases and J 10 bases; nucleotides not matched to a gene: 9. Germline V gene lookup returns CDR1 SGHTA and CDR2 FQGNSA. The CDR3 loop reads CASSLTRTSGRVREQFF. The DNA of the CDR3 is TGTGCCAGCAGCTTAACCCGGACTAGCGGGAGGGTTCGAGAGCAGTTCTTC.

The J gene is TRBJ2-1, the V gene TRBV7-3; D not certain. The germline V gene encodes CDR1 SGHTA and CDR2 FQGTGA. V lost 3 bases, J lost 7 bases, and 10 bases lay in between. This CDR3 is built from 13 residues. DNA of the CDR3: TGTGCCAGCAGCTTTGGGGTGGGGAATGAGCAGTTCTTC. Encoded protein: CASSFGVGNEQFF.

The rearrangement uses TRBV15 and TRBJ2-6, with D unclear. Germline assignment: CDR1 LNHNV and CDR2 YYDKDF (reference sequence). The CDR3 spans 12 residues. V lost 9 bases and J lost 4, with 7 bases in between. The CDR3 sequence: CATRKGANVLTF. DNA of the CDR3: TGTGCCACGAGAAAAGGGGCCAACGTCCTGACTTTC.